The 17 T cell receptor beta chains below all came from one sample that was sequenced in a study of T cells in Graves' hyperthyroidism and ophthalmopathy (dated by TCRdb to about 2019). The protocol used for the library was multiplex PCR. The reads were generated on an Illumina HiSeq 2000. The TCR beta CDR3 regions were amplified from the RNA transcripts. The TCR CDR3 was subjected to a first round of RT-PCR using the HTBI primer set and the Qiagen OneStep RT-PCR kit. TCRdb itself trimmed the public reads at Q25 with fastp, ran MiXCR and retained productive beta chains. Each entry is one CDR3 protein sequence, shown with its most common DNA and genes. This sample is represented by 400,000 or so distinct CDR3 sequences; about 14% of them were singletons. About 19% of the sample rests with the top ten. Sequenced input: blood. Receptors were obtained from a woman aged 25 to 39 with Graves' ophthalmopathy.

This clonotype was found many times. CDR3 nucleotides: TGCAGTGCTTATGGCGGGACTAAGCGTACCTACAATGAGCAGTTCTTC. It translates to CSAYGGTKRTYNEQFF. V usage is TRBV20-1 and J usage is TRBJ2-1; 7 bases line up with TRBD2. Germline-derived CDR1 and CDR2 are DFQATT and SNEGSKA (reference sequence). Trimming took 5 bases from V and 2 from J; bases not matched to a gene: 12. CDR3 size: 16 residues.

This clonotype has ten or more counts. The V call is TRBV30, the J call TRBJ1-2; D possibly corresponds to TRBD1 (5 bases). Deletions cut 0 bases from V and 8 bases from J, with 25 bases between. This CDR3 is built from 17 residues. The germline V gene encodes CDR1 GTSNPN and CDR2 SVGIG (reference sequence). CDR3 region: CAWSVLDMNHPRRGYTF. In nucleotides, the CDR3 is TGTGCCTGGAGTGTATTGGACATGAATCACCCTCGCCGGGGCTACACCTTC. Full variable domain (remainder filled in from reference TRBV30 and TRBJ1-2): SQTIHQWPATLVQPVGSPLSLECTVEGTSNPNLYWYRQAAGRGLQLLFYSVGIGQISSEVPQNLSASRPQDRQFILSSKKLLLSDSGFYLCAWSVLDMNHPRRGYTFGSGTRLTVV.

Many counts were recorded for this clonotype. V usage is TRBV30 and J usage is TRBJ1-1; D is perhaps TRBD1 (6 bases). CDR1 is GTSNPN and CDR2 is SVGIG in the germline V gene (reference sequence). This CDR3 has 14 amino acids. Trimming left V 2 bases short and J 0 bases short, with 10 bases between. CDR3 nucleotides: TGTGCCTGGAGTTGGCAGGGGATGAACACTGAAGCTTTCTTT. Translated: CAWSWQGMNTEAFF.

In its sample, this clonotype was seen many times. The gene calls are TRBV10-3 and TRBJ1-6; D gene uncertain. The CDR3 is 15 amino acids. Germline CDR1 is ENHRY and CDR2 is SYGVKD. V was pared by 2 bases and J by 8 bases, with 13 bases between. The CDR3 bases are TGTGCCATCAGTGAGAAGAGCGGCGGCTATTCACCCCTCCACTTT. Its protein is CAISEKSGGYSPLHF.

V gene TRBV10-1 combines with J gene TRBJ2-7; D may be TRBD1 (6 bases). V was clipped by 5 bases and J by 3 bases, with 11 bases between them. Germline lookup yields CDR1 WNHNN and CDR2 SYGVQD (reference sequence). The CDR3 has 13 residues. The CDR3 protein is CASSPSGVYEQYF. DNA for the CDR3: TGCGCCAGCAGTCCCTCAGGGGTCTACGAGCAGTACTTC.

This clonotype was observed many times. The chain links TRBV27 to TRBJ2-5; D perhaps matches TRBD1 (6 bases). Trimming pared 4 bases from V and 5 bases from J, leaving 14 bases between. The CDR3 is made up of 14 amino acids. The germline CDR1 and CDR2 sequences are MNHEY and SMNVEV (reference sequence). The CDR3 reads CASSSQGSGETQYF. The CDR3, as DNA: TGTGCCAGCAGTTCCCAGGGGAGTGGTGAGACCCAGTACTTC.

This clonotype was seen ten or more times. The chain's CDR3 is CASRYSGGAEAFF. CDR3 bases: TGTGCCAGCAGATATTCAGGGGGCGCGGAAGCTTTCTTT. The J gene is TRBJ1-1, the V gene TRBV11-2; TRBD1 matches 8 bases. Per germline, CDR1 SGHAT and CDR2 FQNNGV. The CDR3 loop spans 13 amino acids. V shed 6 bases and J 8 bases; nucleotides not matched to a gene: 8.

The chain uses TRBV10-2 and TRBJ2-7; no definite D call. The germline V gene encodes CDR1 WSHSY and CDR2 SAAADI. V gave up 1 base and J gave up 5 bases, with 3 bases separating them. There are 11 residues in the CDR3. CDR3 residues: CASSEFNEQYF. Here the CDR3 DNA reads TGCGCCAGCAGTGAGTTTAACGAGCAGTACTTC.

In its sample, this clonotype was seen many times. The chain links TRBV12-5 to TRBJ2-3; 12 bases line up with TRBD2. The CDR3 loop spans 15 amino acids. J lost 6 bases, V lost 5 bases, and 6 bases had no gene match. Germline V gene lookup returns CDR1 LGHNT and CDR2 FRNRAP. The CDR3 loop is CASGTSGGFGDTQYF. In DNA form, the CDR3 reads TGTGCTAGTGGTACTAGCGGGGGGTTCGGGGATACGCAGTATTTT.

This clonotype was observed at least ten times. The rearrangement joins TRBV30 to TRBJ1-2, with D possibly TRBD1 on 5 matching bases. The CDR3 is 11 amino acids. Per the germline V gene, CDR1 is GTSNPN and CDR2 is SVGIG (reference sequence). With 8 bases removed from V and 2 bases from J, the gap between germline ends came to 9 bases. Written as DNA, the CDR3 is TGTGCCGAGACAGACAACTATGGCTACACCTTC. It encodes CAETDNYGYTF.

Of note for this clonotype: A much larger clone sits a single nucleotide away, making a read error possible. The CDR3 here is CASSLDGANTGGLFF. DNA of the CDR3: TGTGCCAGCAGTTTAGACGGCGCGAACACCGGGGGGCTGTTTTTT. The gene calls are TRBV28 and TRBJ2-2; perhaps TRBD2 as D (6 bases). The length of the CDR3 is 15 residues. Germline-derived CDR1 and CDR2 are MDHEN and SYDVKM.

This chain connects TRBV5-5 to TRBJ1-1, with a weak D call TRBD1 (5 bases). This CDR3 is 16 amino acids long. Looked up from germline, CDR1 is SGHKS and CDR2 is YYEKEE (reference sequence). Trimming took 2 bases from V and 0 from J, leaving 14 bases between them. In nucleotides, the CDR3 is TGTGCCAGCAGCTTTAGTAGCTTACAGGTGAACACTGAAGCTTTCTTT. Translated: CASSFSSLQVNTEAFF.

The table lists this clonotype with many counts. V gene TRBV7-9 combines with J gene TRBJ1-4; 7 positions agree with TRBD1. The CDR3 totals 18 residues. The junction had 12 bases not matched to a gene; V was cut back by 5 bases and J by 0 bases. CDR1 SEHNR and CDR2 FQNEAQ come from the germline V gene (reference sequence). The CDR3 region has the DNA TGTGCCAGCAGCGAAGACGACAGGGACCGAGCAACTAATGAAAAACTGTTTTTT. Protein product: CASSEDDRDRATNEKLFF.

This clonotype was seen ten or more times. The chain employs TRBV5-8 and TRBJ2-5; D is undetermined. Germline V gives CDR1 SGHTS, CDR2 YDEGEE. The CDR3 consists of 13 residues. V was trimmed by 1 base and J by 7 bases, leaving 11 bases between them. The CDR3 loop is CASSLWATGTQYF. The DNA for the CDR3 is TGTGCCAGCAGCTTGTGGGCGACGGGGACCCAGTACTTC.

This clonotype was seen a single time. CDR3 coding DNA: TGTGCAGCAGTGAAGGGCCGGGGGGGAAATGAGCAGTTCTTC. It translates to CAAVKGRGGNEQFF. The chain carries TRBV2 and TRBJ2-1, with 8 nucleotides matching TRBD2. Per the germline V gene, CDR1 is SNHLY and CDR2 is FYNNEI. The CDR3 sequence is 14 residues long.

This clonotype was seen at least ten times. CDR3 protein: CASSLTVSSGNTIYF. The CDR3, as DNA: TGTGCCAGCAGTTTGACAGTTAGCTCTGGAAACACCATATATTTT. The V and J genes are TRBV6-1 and TRBJ1-3; possibly TRBD1 for D (5 bases). The CDR3 is 15 amino acids. V dropped 5 bases and J dropped 0 bases, with 11 bases sitting between them. Germline V lookup: CDR1 MNHNS, CDR2 SASEGT.

This clonotype was seen ten or more times. The chain carries TRBV12-3 or TRBV12-4 and TRBJ1-2, with TRBD1 as a possible D gene (5 bases). The length of the CDR3 is 16 residues. V lost 5 bases and J 3 bases, leaving 19 bases between the germline ends. In DNA form, the CDR3 reads TGTGCCAGCAGTACGCCCGGGGGGGTAAGGGACTATGGCTACACCTTC. Translation: CASSTPGGVRDYGYTF.